The source of this T cell receptor beta chain is a study of blood T cell repertoires in COVID-19. The repertoire was sequenced with immunoSEQ multiplex PCR; TCRdb's copy has only in-frame clones and lacks some. The sample yields 120,000 to 150,000 clones, approximately 80% seen once. The CDR3 spans 16 residues. Trimming cost V 4 bases and J 6 bases, with 18 bases left between them. Germline CDR1 MNHEY, CDR2 SVGAGI. Material: peripheral blood. The clonotype comes from a man in his fifties or sixties with active or convalescent COVID-19. The chain is built from TRBV6-5 and TRBJ1-4; D is perhaps TRBD1 (6 bases). CDR3 coding DNA: TGTGCCAGCAGTTCCAACCCCTCAGGGGCGGATGAAAAACTGTTTTTT. This gives the protein CASSSNPSGADEKLFF.